These 22 T cell receptor beta chains came from one sample sequenced in a study. TCRdb ran MiXCR on the RT-PCR reads and lists one entry per CDR3 protein. The table records about 700,000 distinct CDR3 sequences, approximately 15% of them present only once. Sequences were obtained from memory CD4+ T cells from blood. These receptor sequences come from a female donor in good health, serving as a healthy control.

In nucleotides, the CDR3 is TGCAGTGCTAGTATGGTAGCGGGAGACGGAGGGGGCTACGAGCAGTACTTC. It translates to CSASMVAGDGGGYEQYF. This chain links TRBV20-1 with TRBJ2-7; the match to TRBD2 covers 9 bases. V shed 3 bases, J shed 3 bases, and the junction held 15 bases outside the gene matches. The CDR3 spans 17 residues. Germline V gives CDR1 DFQATT, CDR2 SNEGSKA (reference sequence).

The chain employs TRBV5-1 and TRBJ1-1; the match to TRBD1 covers 8 bases. The trim removed 4 bases at V and 4 bases at J, leaving 9 bases unmatched. There are 15 residues in the CDR3. The germline V gene has CDR1 SGHRS and CDR2 YFSETQ. CDR3: CASSPTSGQGTEAFF. The DNA for the CDR3 is TGCGCCAGCAGCCCCACCTCAGGACAGGGCACTGAAGCTTTCTTT.

This rearrangement joins TRBV18 to TRBJ2-1; D may be TRBD2 (5 bases). The germline V gene has CDR1 KGHSH and CDR2 LQKENI. Trimming took 3 bases from V and 5 from J, leaving 11 bases between them. The CDR3 totals 14 residues. The CDR3 spells CASSPAGADNEQFF. The CDR3, as DNA: TGTGCCAGCTCACCCGCGGGCGCTGACAATGAGCAGTTCTTC.

For this clonotype: The junction departs from germline at one end; a sequencing error may be responsible. This rearrangement joins TRBV3-1 to TRBJ1-1; D is ambiguous. Germline lookup yields CDR1 LGHDT and CDR2 YNNKEL (reference sequence). This CDR3 is built from 13 residues. CDR3 in amino acids: CASSRQENTESFF. The CDR3 DNA is TGTGCCAGCAGCCGGCAGGAGAACACTGAATCTTTCTTT.

This clonotype has ten or more counts. The rearrangement uses TRBV3-1 and TRBJ2-3; D gene ambiguous. The V gene lost 0 bases and the J gene lost 0 bases, with 7 bases spanning the gap. The CDR3 sequence is 15 residues long. Germline loops: CDR1 LGHDT, CDR2 YNNKEL (reference sequence). The DNA for the CDR3 is TGTGCCAGCAGCCAAGAGCGTCTCAGCACAGATACGCAGTATTTT. This encodes CASSQERLSTDTQYF.

This clonotype came up a few times. CDR3 sequence: CSARGAGDGELFF. The CDR3 DNA reads TGCAGTGCTAGAGGGGCTGGGGACGGGGAGCTGTTTTTT. The V gene is TRBV20-1, the J gene TRBJ2-2, with D hard to call. Germline V gene data show CDR1 as DFQATT and CDR2 as SNEGSKA (reference sequence). The V end was cut by 1 base, the J end by 7 bases, with 10 bases between. The CDR3 runs to 13 residues.

The rearrangement joins TRBV3-1 to TRBJ2-2, with 7 bases aligning to TRBD2. Germline-derived CDR1 and CDR2 are LGHDT and YNNKEL (reference sequence). Trimming took 4 bases from V and 3 from J; bases not matched to a gene: 8. The CDR3 consists of 16 residues. Written as DNA, the CDR3 is TGTGCCAGCAGCCCTGAAGGTAGCGGGTACACCGGGGAGCTGTTTTTT. Its translation: CASSPEGSGYTGELFF.

The chain has TRBV5-1 and TRBJ2-5, with D perhaps TRBD1 (6 bases). Germline V gives CDR1 SGHRS, CDR2 YFSETQ. CDR3 length: 15 residues. Trimming removed 3 bases at V and 2 bases at J, with 14 bases between. CDR3 sequence: CASSSGEGAQETQYF. Written as DNA, the CDR3 is TGCGCCAGCAGCTCAGGGGAAGGGGCACAAGAGACCCAGTACTTC.

The CDR3 DNA reads as TGCGCCAGCAGCGCAGGACTAGCGGGGGCCAGGTATGAGCAGTTCTTC. This encodes CASSAGLAGARYEQFF. The gene calls are TRBV5-1 and TRBJ2-1; 13 bases agree with TRBD2. The CDR3 spans 16 residues. CDR1 is SGHRS, CDR2 YFSETQ, per germline. The V gene end was trimmed by 4 bases and the J gene end by 8 bases; junction bases not matched to a gene: 9.

This chain joins TRBV7-8 and TRBJ1-5; 8 positions match TRBD1. The J segment lost 5 bases and the V segment lost 0 bases, leaving 9 bases of the junction unmatched. Germline CDR1 reads SGHVS; CDR2 reads FQNEAQ. The length of the CDR3 is 17 residues. CDR3 DNA sequence: TGTGCCAGCAGCTTAGCGCTCGGGACAGGTAGATATCAGCCCCAGCATTTT. The encoded protein is CASSLALGTGRYQPQHF.

The chain carries TRBV25-1 and TRBJ2-5; TRBD2 is a possible D gene (6 bases). There are 17 residues in the CDR3. The V gene lost 1 base and the J gene lost 1 base, with 16 bases spanning the gap. Germline assignment: CDR1 MGHDK and CDR2 SYGVNS. DNA of the CDR3: TGTGCCAGCAGTGAATGGGGTTCGGCGGGACGCCAAGAGACCCAGTACTTC. Amino acids: CASSEWGSAGRQETQYF.

The J gene is TRBJ2-7, the V gene TRBV29-1; perhaps TRBD1 as D (6 bases). Germline V gives CDR1 SQVTM, CDR2 ANQGSEA. Trimming pared 8 bases from V and 2 bases from J, leaving 10 bases between. This CDR3 comprises 11 residues. The CDR3 DNA sequence: TGCAGCTGTAGGACAGCCTACGAGCAGTACTTC. Protein: CSCRTAYEQYF.

This clonotype was found many times. The chain joins TRBV29-1 to TRBJ2-1; D call uncertain. The V gene's germline CDR1 is SQVTM and CDR2 ANQGSEA. The CDR3 covers 10 residues. V lost 5 bases and J 6 bases, leaving 5 bases between the germline ends. The CDR3 sequence is CSVKTNEQFF. The CDR3, as DNA: TGCAGCGTTAAGACCAATGAGCAGTTCTTC.

Ten or more counts support this clonotype. V gene TRBV24-1 combines with J gene TRBJ2-2; perhaps TRBD1 as D (6 bases). Germline CDR1 reads KGHDR; CDR2 reads SFDVKD. The CDR3 is 13 residues long. The germline V and J ends were trimmed by 8 bases and 7 bases, with 13 bases remaining between them. The CDR3 DNA reads TGTGCCACCACCAGGGGCGCCGGCGGGGAGCTGTTTTTT. It encodes CATTRGAGGELFF.

The sample holds many counts of this clonotype. The chain combines TRBV6-5 with TRBJ1-1; 8 nucleotides match TRBD1. There are 13 residues in the CDR3. Trimming removed 7 bases from V and 4 bases from J; junction bases left unmatched: 5. Per germline, CDR1 MNHEY and CDR2 SVGAGI. CDR3 nucleotide sequence: TGTGCCAGCACAGGACAGGGTTTCACTGAAGCTTTCTTT. Encoded protein: CASTGQGFTEAFF.

This clonotype has more than one count but fewer than ten. The genes are TRBV6-1 and TRBJ1-5; TRBD1 matches at 7 bases. The CDR3 covers 16 residues. Germline V gives CDR1 MNHNS, CDR2 SASEGT. With V trimmed by 3 bases and J by 1 base, 6 bases remained unmatched. In DNA form, the CDR3 reads TGTGCCAGCAGTGAGCTGACAGGGAACAGCAATCAGCCCCAGCATTTT. Residues: CASSELTGNSNQPQHF.

This sequence joins TRBV18 and TRBJ2-2; D is uncertain. V was shortened by 5 bases and J by 6 bases, with 13 bases between the two germline ends. This CDR3 has 14 residues. Germline V gene data show CDR1 as KGHSH and CDR2 as LQKENI. CDR3 sequence (DNA): TGTGCCAGCTCATCAAAAGCTGAGTCCGGGGAGCTGTTTTTT. It encodes CASSSKAESGELFF. The full variable domain, completed using reference TRBV18 and TRBJ2-2, is NAGVMQNPRHLVRRRGQEARLRCSPMKGHSHVYWYRQLPEEGLKFMVYLQKENIIDESGMPKERFSAEFPKEGPSILRIQQVVRGDSAAYFCASSSKAESGELFFGEGSRLTVL.

The chain has TRBV2 and TRBJ1-1; D is possibly TRBD1 (6 bases). V dropped 6 bases and J dropped 0 bases, with 14 bases sitting between them. Germline CDR1 reads SNHLY; CDR2 reads FYNNEI. The CDR3 has 15 residues. This CDR3 reads CASRVDRSLNTEAFF. For the CDR3, the DNA is TGTGCCAGCAGGGTTGACAGGTCCCTGAACACTGAAGCTTTCTTT.

This clonotype was recorded at least ten times. The V and J genes are TRBV4-3 and TRBJ2-7; D remains ambiguous. The germline V gene has CDR1 LGHNA and CDR2 YSLEER. Trimming removed 7 bases at V and 2 bases at J, with 15 bases between. The CDR3 is made up of 14 amino acids. The CDR3 region has the DNA TGCGCCAGCAAGGGCTCGTTGTGGGCCTACGAGCAGTACTTC. The encoded protein is CASKGSLWAYEQYF.

This clonotype has just a few counts. The chain joins TRBV5-1 to TRBJ2-7, with D maybe TRBD1 (5 bases). The CDR3 contains 16 residues. The germline V gene encodes CDR1 SGHRS and CDR2 YFSETQ. Between the trimmed V and J ends, which lost 5 bases and 3 bases, there was a span of 21 bases. The CDR3 is CASRSYGADLSYEQYF. The CDR3 nucleotides read TGCGCCAGCAGGTCTTATGGGGCCGACCTGAGCTACGAGCAGTACTTC. Full variable domain (missing parts from reference TRBV5-1 and TRBJ2-7): KAGVTQTPRYLIKTRGQQVTLSCSPISGHRSVSWYQQTPGQGLQFLFEYFSETQRNKGNFPGRFSGRQFSNSRSEMNVSTLELGDSALYLCASRSYGADLSYEQYFGPGTRLTVT.

In its sample, this clonotype was seen many times. This rearrangement joins TRBV28 to TRBJ1-1, with 8 nucleotides matching TRBD1. This CDR3 is 14 amino acids long. Trimming at V came to 6 bases and at J to 4 bases, leaving 7 bases not matched to a gene. Germline V gene sequence: CDR1 MDHEN, CDR2 SYDVKM. CDR3 DNA: TGTGCCAGCAGCTCGACAGGGGTCGTCACTGAAGCTTTCTTT. This encodes CASSSTGVVTEAFF.

This clonotype was observed at least ten times. The CDR3 nucleotides read TGCGCCAGCAGCCAAGACCCCGGGACCAACACCGGGGAGCTGTTTTTT. Protein sequence: CASSQDPGTNTGELFF. The chain has TRBV4-3 and TRBJ2-2; D tentatively reads TRBD1 or TRBD2 (5 bases each). The germline V gene encodes CDR1 LGHNA and CDR2 YSLEER. The CDR3 is 16 amino acids. Trimming cost V 0 bases and J 2 bases, with 10 bases left between them.